The sequence of this T cell receptor (beta chain) was determined in a study of CD8+ T cells in alopecia areata. General study results and limits: Whether baseline CD8+ expansion is linked to response remains uncertain, given a single nonresponder. Scalp clonality dropped significantly under tofacitinib, as did expanded CD8+ top-100 clones.

Treatment meaning: oral pan-JAK inhibitor, 5-10 mg twice daily. Punch biopsies of lesional scalp, plus peripheral blood, were taken from alopecia areata patients. RNA extraction and reverse transcription yielded cDNA as sequencing template. Profiled with immunoSEQ multiplex PCR; TCRdb holds only in-frame clones, not every one. The table lists hundreds of thousands of clones, roughly 64% of them singletons, with approximately 2% in the top ten. Trimming removed 2 bases at V and 7 bases at J, with 9 bases between. The CDR3 consists of 12 residues. Germline lookup yields CDR1 SGHRS and CDR2 YFSETQ. This clone was detected a few times. Its specificity is not known.

This TCR was recovered from a human donor with alopecia areata. Sample: CD4+ T cells sorted from blood, taken at week 24, from a patient treated with tofacitinib. The gene calls are TRBV5-1 and TRBJ1-1; D is ambiguous. The CDR3 region is CASSFRNDEAFF. Written as DNA, the CDR3 is TGCGCCAGCAGCTTCCGGAACGATGAAGCTTTCTTT.